Reported below is one TCR beta chain. What it binds is not known. The CDR3 loop spans 14 amino acids. Germline-derived CDR1 and CDR2 are SGHAT and FQNNGV. Between the trimmed V and J ends, which lost 0 bases and 5 bases, there was a span of 9 bases. This entry comes from a study of PD-1 blockade in classical Hodgkin lymphoma. Study results and limitations: For complete responders, baseline diversity was comparable to that of newly diagnosed patients. At baseline, newly diagnosed patients reportedly showed less TCR diversity than healthy donors.

Brentuximab vedotin exposure varied among the patients, all of whom had relapsed after autologous stem cell transplantation. The study recorded best responses of complete response, partial response or progressive disease. TCRdb keeps only in-frame clones here, not all; method: immunoSEQ multiplex PCR. This table holds fewer than 100,000 clones, approximately 91% found once. The source material was peripheral blood mononuclear cells (PBMCs), sampled at baseline. The sequence was collected from a human donor with classical Hodgkin lymphoma. The chain combines TRBV11-2 with TRBJ2-3; D gene unclear. The CDR3 loop reads CASSLDTVLDTQYF. CDR3 nucleotide sequence: TGTGCCAGCAGCTTAGATACGGTTCTAGATACGCAGTATTTT. Looking up the rest from reference TRBV11-2 and TRBJ2-3 gives the full variable domain: EAGVAQSPRYKIIEKRQSVAFWCNPISGHATLYWYQQILGQGPKLLIQFQNNGVVDDSQLPKDRFSAERLKGVDSTLKIQPAKLEDSAVYLCASSLDTVLDTQYFGPGTRLTVL.